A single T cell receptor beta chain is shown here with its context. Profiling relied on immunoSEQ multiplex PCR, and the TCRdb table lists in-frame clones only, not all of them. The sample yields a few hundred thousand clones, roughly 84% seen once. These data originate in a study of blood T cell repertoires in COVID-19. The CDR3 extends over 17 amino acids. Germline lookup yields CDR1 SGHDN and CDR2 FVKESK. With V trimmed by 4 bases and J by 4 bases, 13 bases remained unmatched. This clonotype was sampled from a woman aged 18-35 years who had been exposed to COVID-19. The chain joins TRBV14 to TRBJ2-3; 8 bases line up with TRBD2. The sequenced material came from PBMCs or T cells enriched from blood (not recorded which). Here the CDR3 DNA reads TGTGCCAGCAGCCGAAAAATCCCGGGAGGGCCCCCAGATACGCAGTATTTT. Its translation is CASSRKIPGGPPDTQYF.